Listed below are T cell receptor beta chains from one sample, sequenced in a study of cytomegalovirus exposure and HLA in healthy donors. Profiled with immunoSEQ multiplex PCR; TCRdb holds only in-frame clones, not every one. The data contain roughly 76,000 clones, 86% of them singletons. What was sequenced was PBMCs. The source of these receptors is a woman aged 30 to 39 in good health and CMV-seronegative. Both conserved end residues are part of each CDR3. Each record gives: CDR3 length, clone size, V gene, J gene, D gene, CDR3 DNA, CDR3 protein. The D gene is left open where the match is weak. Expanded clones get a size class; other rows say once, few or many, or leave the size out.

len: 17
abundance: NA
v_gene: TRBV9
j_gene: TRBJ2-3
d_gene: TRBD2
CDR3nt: TGTGCCAGCAGCCCCGGTGGAGGACTAGCGGGAGTAGATACGCAGTATTTT
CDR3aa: CASSPGGGLAGVDTQYF

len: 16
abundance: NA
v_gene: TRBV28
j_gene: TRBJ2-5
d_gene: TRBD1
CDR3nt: TGTGCCAGCAGTTTGGCTTTTCACAGGGGACAAGAGACCCAGTACTTC
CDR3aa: CASSLAFHRGQETQYF

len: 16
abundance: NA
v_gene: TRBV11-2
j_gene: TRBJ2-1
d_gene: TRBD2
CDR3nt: TGTGCCAGCAGCTTACGGCGGGAGGGCCACGACAATGAGCAGTTCTTC
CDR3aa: CASSLRREGHDNEQFF

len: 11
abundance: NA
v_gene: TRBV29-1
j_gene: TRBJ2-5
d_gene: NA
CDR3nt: TGCAGCGTTGTACTCGGGGAGACCCAGTACTTC
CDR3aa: CSVVLGETQYF

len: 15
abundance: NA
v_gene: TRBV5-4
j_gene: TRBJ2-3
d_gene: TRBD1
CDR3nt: TGTGCCAGCAGCTCGGACAGGGACCACACAGATACGCAGTATTTT
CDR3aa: CASSSDRDHTDTQYF

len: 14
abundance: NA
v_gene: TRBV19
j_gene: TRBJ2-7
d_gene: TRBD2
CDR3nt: TGTGCCAGTAGTCCCGGGACTAGCGGGAGTCAGCAGTACTTC
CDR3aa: CASSPGTSGSQQYF

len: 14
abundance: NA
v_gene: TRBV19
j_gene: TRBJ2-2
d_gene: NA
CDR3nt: TGTGCCAGTAGTATCCTAGGAGGCACCGGGGAGCTGTTTTTT
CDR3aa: CASSILGGTGELFF

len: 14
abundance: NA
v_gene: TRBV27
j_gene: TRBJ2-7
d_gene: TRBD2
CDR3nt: TGTGCCAGCAGTCCCCCGGGACTAGCCTACGAGCAGTACTTC
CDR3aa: CASSPPGLAYEQYF

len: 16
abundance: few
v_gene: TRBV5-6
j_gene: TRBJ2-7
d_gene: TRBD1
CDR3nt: TGTGCCAGCAGCCCCCCCATATCCGAGACAGGGGACGAGCAGTACTTC
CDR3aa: CASSPPISETGDEQYF

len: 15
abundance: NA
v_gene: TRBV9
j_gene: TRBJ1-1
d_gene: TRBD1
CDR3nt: TGTGCCAGCAGCGCCGGGACAGGGGTAAGGACTGAAGCTTTCTTT
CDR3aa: CASSAGTGVRTEAFF

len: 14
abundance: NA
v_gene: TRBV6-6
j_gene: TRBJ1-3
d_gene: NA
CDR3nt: TGTGCCAGCAGTTACCCCGGACAATTGAACACCATATATTTT
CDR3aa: CASSYPGQLNTIYF

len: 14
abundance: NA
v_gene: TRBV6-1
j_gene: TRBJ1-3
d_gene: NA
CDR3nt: TGTGCCAGCGATGATCCGCAGGGGGGAAACACCATATATTTT
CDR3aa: CASDDPQGGNTIYF

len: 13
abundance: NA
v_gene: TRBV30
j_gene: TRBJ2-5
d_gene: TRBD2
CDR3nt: TGTGCCTGGACTAGCGGGATACGTGAGACCCAGTACTTC
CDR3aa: CAWTSGIRETQYF

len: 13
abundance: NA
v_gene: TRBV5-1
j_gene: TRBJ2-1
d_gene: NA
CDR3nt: TGCGCCAGCAGCTTATCACAGGTCAATGAGCAGTTCTTC
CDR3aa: CASSLSQVNEQFF

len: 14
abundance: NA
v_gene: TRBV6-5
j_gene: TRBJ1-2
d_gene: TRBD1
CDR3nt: TGTGCCAGCAGTAGAACGACAGGGCTGGGTGGCTACCCCTTC
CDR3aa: CASSRTTGLGGYPF

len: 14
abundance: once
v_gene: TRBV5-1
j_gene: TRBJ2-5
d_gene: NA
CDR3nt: TGCGCCAGCTCCTTTGGGACAAACCAAGAGACCCAGTACTTC
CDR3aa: CASSFGTNQETQYF

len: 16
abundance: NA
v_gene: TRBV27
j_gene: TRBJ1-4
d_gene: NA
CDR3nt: TGTGCCAGCAGTTTACATGTGGCAGGCATTAATGAAAAACTGTTTTTT
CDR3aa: CASSLHVAGINEKLFF

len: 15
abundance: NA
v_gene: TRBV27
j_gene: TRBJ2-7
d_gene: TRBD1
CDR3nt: TGTGCCAGCAGTTTAGGGACAGGGGGTGGCTACGAGCAGTACTTC
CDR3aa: CASSLGTGGGYEQYF

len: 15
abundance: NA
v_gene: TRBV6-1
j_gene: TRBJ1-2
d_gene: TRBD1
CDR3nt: TGTGCCAGCAGTGAAGGGACAGGGGAGGAATATGGCTACACCTTC
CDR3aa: CASSEGTGEEYGYTF

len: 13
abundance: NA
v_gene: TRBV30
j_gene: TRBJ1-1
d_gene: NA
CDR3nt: TGTGCCTGTAGCTTTACAGGGCAGTACGAAGCTTTCTTT
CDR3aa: CACSFTGQYEAFF

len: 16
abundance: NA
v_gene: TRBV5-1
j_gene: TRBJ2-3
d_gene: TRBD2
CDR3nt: TGCGCCAGCAGCTTGGTTCTAGCGGAGACCACAGATACGCAGTATTTT
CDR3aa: CASSLVLAETTDTQYF

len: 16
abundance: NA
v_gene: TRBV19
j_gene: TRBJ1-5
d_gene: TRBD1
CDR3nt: TGTGCCAGTAGTAACTACCGGACAGGCAGCAATCAGCCCCAGCATTTT
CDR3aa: CASSNYRTGSNQPQHF

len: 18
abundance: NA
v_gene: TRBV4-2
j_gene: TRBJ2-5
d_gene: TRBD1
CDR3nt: TGTGCCAGCAGCCAAGATGGTTTCAGGCAGGGGGCCGGGGAGACCCAGTACTTC
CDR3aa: CASSQDGFRQGAGETQYF

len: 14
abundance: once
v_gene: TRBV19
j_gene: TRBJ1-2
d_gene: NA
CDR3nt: TGTGCCAGTAGTATTGGACAGTCGAACTATGGCTACACCTTC
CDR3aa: CASSIGQSNYGYTF

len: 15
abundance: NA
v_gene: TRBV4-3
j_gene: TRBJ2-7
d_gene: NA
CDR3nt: TGCGCCAGCAGCCCGTCCGAGGGCGTCGGATACGAGCAGTACTTC
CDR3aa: CASSPSEGVGYEQYF

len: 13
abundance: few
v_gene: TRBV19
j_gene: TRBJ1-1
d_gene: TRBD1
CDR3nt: TGTGCCAGTAGTAGGGACAGGGTCACTGAAGCTTTCTTT
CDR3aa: CASSRDRVTEAFF

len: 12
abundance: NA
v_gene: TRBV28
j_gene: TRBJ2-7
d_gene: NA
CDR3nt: TGTGCCAGCGGAACGGGGTGGTACGAGCAGTACTTC
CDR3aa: CASGTGWYEQYF

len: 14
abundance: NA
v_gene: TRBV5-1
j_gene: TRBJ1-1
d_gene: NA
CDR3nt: TGCGCCAGCAGCTTTGACGGGGGGAACACTGAAGCTTTCTTT
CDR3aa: CASSFDGGNTEAFF

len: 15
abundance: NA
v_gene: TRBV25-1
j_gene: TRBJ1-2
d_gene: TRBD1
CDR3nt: TGTGCCAGCAGTGACCTCTGGACAGGGGGGAATGGCTACACCTTC
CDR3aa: CASSDLWTGGNGYTF

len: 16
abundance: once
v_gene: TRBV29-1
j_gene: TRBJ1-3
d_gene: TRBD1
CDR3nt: TGCAGCGTTGTGTTCTGGCAGGGGGCGTCCGGAAACACCATATATTTT
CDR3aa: CSVVFWQGASGNTIYF

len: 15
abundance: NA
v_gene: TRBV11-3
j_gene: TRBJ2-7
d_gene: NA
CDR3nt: TGTGCCAGCAGCCCCCAGGGAGGCAGGGCCTACGAGCAGTACTTC
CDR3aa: CASSPQGGRAYEQYF

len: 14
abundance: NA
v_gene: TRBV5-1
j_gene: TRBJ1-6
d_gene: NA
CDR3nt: TGCGCCAGCAGCATGGGGCAGGAGGTGTCACCCCTCCACTTT
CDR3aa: CASSMGQEVSPLHF

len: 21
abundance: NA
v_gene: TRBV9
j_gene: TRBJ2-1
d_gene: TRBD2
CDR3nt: TGTGCCAGCAGCGCCCCTGCACAGGGGGGGACTAGCGGGAGGTCTTACAATGAGCAGTTCTTC
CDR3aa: CASSAPAQGGTSGRSYNEQFF

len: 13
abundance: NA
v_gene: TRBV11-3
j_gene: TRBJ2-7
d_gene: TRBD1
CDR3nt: TGTGCCAGCAGCGACCGACAGGGGTACGAGCAGTACTTC
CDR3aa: CASSDRQGYEQYF

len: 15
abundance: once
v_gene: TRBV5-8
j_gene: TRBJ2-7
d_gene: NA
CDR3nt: TGTGCCAGCAGCTTGGGGCCCAGGGTTTCGTACGAGCAGTACTTC
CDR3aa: CASSLGPRVSYEQYF

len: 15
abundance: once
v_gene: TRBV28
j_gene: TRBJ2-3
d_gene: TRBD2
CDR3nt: TGTGCCAGCAGCTTGAGCGGGGGGTATGGAGATACGCAGTATTTT
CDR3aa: CASSLSGGYGDTQYF

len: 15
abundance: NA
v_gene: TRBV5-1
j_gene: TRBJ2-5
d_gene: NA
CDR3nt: TGCGCCAGCAGCGGCGGGACCAAACGCGGAGAGACCCAGTACTTC
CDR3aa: CASSGGTKRGETQYF

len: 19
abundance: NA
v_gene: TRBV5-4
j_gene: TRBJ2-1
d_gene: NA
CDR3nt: TGTGCCAGCCAAACATGGATAGATCTAGCTTCATCGTCCTACAATGAGCAGTTCTTC
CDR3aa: CASQTWIDLASSSYNEQFF

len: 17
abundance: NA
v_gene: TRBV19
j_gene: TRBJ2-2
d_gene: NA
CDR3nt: TGTGCCAGTAGTATAGGCCGGACAGCCCTTAACACCGGGGAGCTGTTTTTT
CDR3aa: CASSIGRTALNTGELFF

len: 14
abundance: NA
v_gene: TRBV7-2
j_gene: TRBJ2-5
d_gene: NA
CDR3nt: TGTGCCAGCAGGAGGGTAGCGTACGAAGAGACCCAGTACTTC
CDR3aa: CASRRVAYEETQYF

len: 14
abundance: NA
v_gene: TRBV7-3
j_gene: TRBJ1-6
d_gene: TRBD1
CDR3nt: TGTGCCAGCAGTAAGGGACAGGCCAATTCACCCCTCCACTTT
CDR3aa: CASSKGQANSPLHF

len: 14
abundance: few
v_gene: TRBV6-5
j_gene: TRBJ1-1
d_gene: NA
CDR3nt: TGTGCCAGCAGCGCCGGACAGCTGAACACTGAAGCTTTCTTT
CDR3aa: CASSAGQLNTEAFF

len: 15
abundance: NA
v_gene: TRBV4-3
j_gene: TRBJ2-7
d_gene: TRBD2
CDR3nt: TGCGCCAGCAGCCAAGATGCGGGAGTAGTCTACGAGCAGTACTTC
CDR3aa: CASSQDAGVVYEQYF

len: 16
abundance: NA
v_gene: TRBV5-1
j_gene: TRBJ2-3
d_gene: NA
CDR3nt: TGCGCCAGCAGCTATCCCGCGGCGGAAAGGGGAGATACGCAGTATTTT
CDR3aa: CASSYPAAERGDTQYF

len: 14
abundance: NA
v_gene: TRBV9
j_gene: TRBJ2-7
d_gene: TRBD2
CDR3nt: TGTGCCAGCAGCGTAGATCAGCGGGATAACGAGCAGTACTTC
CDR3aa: CASSVDQRDNEQYF

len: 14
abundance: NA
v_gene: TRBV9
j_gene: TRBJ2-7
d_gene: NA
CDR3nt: TGTGCCGGCAGCGTAGGGCGGGACGGGTACGAGCAGTACTTC
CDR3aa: CAGSVGRDGYEQYF

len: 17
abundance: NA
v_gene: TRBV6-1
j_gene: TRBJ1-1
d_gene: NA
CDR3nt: TGTGCCAGCAGTGTATACTGGGATGCAGGGCGGAACACTGAAGCTTTCTTT
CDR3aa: CASSVYWDAGRNTEAFF

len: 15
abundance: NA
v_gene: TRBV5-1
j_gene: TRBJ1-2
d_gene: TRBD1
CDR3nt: TGCGCCAGCAGCGCCGGGACAGGGACTATCTATGGCTACACCTTC
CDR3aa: CASSAGTGTIYGYTF

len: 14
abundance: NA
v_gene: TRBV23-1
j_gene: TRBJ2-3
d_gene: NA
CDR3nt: TGCGCCAGCAGTCAACCTAGCGGCACAGATACGCAGTATTTT
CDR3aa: CASSQPSGTDTQYF

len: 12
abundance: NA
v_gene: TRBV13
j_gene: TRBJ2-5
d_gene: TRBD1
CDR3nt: TGTGCCAGCAGCGGACAGGGTGAGACCCAGTACTTC
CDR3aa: CASSGQGETQYF

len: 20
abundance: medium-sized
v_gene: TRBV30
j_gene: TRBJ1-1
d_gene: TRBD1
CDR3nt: TGTGCCTGGAGTACCCCCCGAGACAGGGGGCGCGGTGTAAAAACTGCTGAAGCTTTCTTT
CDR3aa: CAWSTPRDRGRGVKTAEAFF